This T cell receptor (beta chain) was identified during a study of T cell changes during pregnancy in multiple sclerosis. Only in-frame clones appear in the TCRdb table, and some are missing; sequencing was by immunoSEQ multiplex PCR. The sample comprises 78,000 or so clones, about 90% of which are singletons, and about 2.5% rests with the top ten. The CDR3 runs 13 residues. Looked up from germline, CDR1 is SQVTM and CDR2 is ANQGSEA. The rearrangement joins TRBV29-1 to TRBJ2-7; 9 bases line up with TRBD2. The sample here was peripheral blood, taken before pregnancy. The TCR was taken from a female donor with multiple sclerosis, enrolled in a pregnancy study. CDR3 DNA: TGCAGTTATTCGGTTAGCGGGAGAGGCGAGCAGTACTTC. Its translation: CSYSVSGRGEQYF.